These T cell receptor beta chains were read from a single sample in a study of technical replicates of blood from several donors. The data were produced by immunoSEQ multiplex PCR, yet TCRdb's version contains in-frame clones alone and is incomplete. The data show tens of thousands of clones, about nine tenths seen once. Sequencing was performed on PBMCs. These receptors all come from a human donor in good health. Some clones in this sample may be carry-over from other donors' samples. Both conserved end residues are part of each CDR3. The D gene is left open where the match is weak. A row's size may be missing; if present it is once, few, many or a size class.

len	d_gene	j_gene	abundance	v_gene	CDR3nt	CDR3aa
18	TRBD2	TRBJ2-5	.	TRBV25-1	TGTGCCAGCAGTGCCGCCATGGGGCTAGCGGGAGTTGGGGAGACCCAGTACTTC	CASSAAMGLAGVGETQYF
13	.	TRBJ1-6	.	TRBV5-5	TGTGCCAGCAGCTTGGTTGCGGATTCACCCCTCCACTTT	CASSLVADSPLHF
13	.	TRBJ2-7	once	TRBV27	TGTGCCAGCAGAAACCTCCGGGACAACGAGCAGTACTTC	CASRNLRDNEQYF
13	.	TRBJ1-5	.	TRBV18	TGTGCCAGCTCGCCAGACAGGAATCAGCCCCAGCATTTT	CASSPDRNQPQHF
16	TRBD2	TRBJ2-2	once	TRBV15	TGTGCCACCAGCAGGGCCGGGGGGGCCCGAACCGGGGAGCTGTTTTTT	CATSRAGGARTGELFF
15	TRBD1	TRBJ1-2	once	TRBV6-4	TGTGCCAGCAGCCGGGACAGTCAATTCAGCAATGGCTACACCTTC	CASSRDSQFSNGYTF
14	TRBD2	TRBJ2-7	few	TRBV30	TGTGCCTGGAGTGGTGGCGGGAGCTCCTACGAGCAGTACTTC	CAWSGGGSSYEQYF
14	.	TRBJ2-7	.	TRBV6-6	TGTGCCAGCAGTTACGGCCAGGACATTTACGAGCAGTACTTC	CASSYGQDIYEQYF
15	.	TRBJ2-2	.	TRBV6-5	TGTGCCAGCAGTTACGGGGCCGGGAACACCGGGGAGCTGTTTTTT	CASSYGAGNTGELFF
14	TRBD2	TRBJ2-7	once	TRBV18	TGTGCCAGCTCCCCTAGACTAGCGGGGGACGAGCAGTACTTC	CASSPRLAGDEQYF
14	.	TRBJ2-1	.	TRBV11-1	TGTGCCAGCAGCCCAGGTTCCCGGCGCGATGAGCAGTTCTTC	CASSPGSRRDEQFF
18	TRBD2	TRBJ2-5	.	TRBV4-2	TGTGCCAGCAGCCAAGAGAGTATCGGCGGGGGAGCCCAAGAGACCCAGTACTTC	CASSQESIGGGAQETQYF